The 11 T cell receptor beta chains reported below all come from one sample, sequenced in a study of blood T cell repertoires in COVID-19 (dated by TCRdb to 2020 to 2021). The library was built by means of the immunoSEQ multiplex PCR assay. Entries here come from immuneACCESS through TCRdb and include only in-frame sequences with V and J called. Some clones fail to appear in such tables; in the studies checked, an unresolved V gene covers under half of the shortfall, and the cause of the remainder is unknown. For this sample there are approximately 220,000 clones; about 80% appear just once. Together, the top ten hold roughly 2.7% of the sample. Sequenced input: peripheral blood. The receptors here all came from a woman aged 40 to 50 with active or convalescent COVID-19.

The chain joins TRBV7-9 to TRBJ2-5, with D perhaps TRBD2 (6 bases). CDR3 length equals 17 residues. CDR1 is SEHNR, CDR2 FQNEAQ, per germline (reference sequence). The germline V and J ends were trimmed by 1 base and 2 bases, with 17 bases remaining between them. The DNA of the CDR3 is TGTGCCAGCAGCTTAGGTGGACTAAAAATTCTTCAAGAGACCCAGTACTTC. Encoded protein: CASSLGGLKILQETQYF.

This clone appeared a few times. The gene calls are TRBV9 and TRBJ2-7; 15 nucleotides match TRBD2. Germline loops: CDR1 SGDLS, CDR2 YYNGEE. J gave up 7 bases and V 4 bases, and 12 bases lay outside the gene matches. The CDR3 is 17 amino acids. CDR3 residues: CASSPGSGTSGRNEQYF. CDR3 bases: TGTGCCAGCAGCCCGGGCTCCGGGACTAGCGGGAGGAATGAGCAGTACTTC. Full variable domain (remainder filled in from reference TRBV9 and TRBJ2-7): DSGVTQTPKHLITATGQRVTLRCSPRSGDLSVYWYQQSLDQGLQFLIQYYNGEERAKGNILERFSAQQFPDLHSELNLSSLELGDSALYFCASSPGSGTSGRNEQYFGPGTRLTVT.

This chain connects TRBV2 to TRBJ2-3; maybe TRBD2 (7 bases). The CDR3 has 16 residues. With 6 bases removed from V and 2 bases from J, the gap between germline ends came to 18 bases. CDR1 and CDR2 (germline): SNHLY, FYNNEI. The CDR3 nucleotides read TGTGCCAGCAGCGCTACTAGGGGGGGGGCCACAGATACGCAGTATTTT. It is translated as CASSATRGGATDTQYF.

The table lists this clone with a count of one. The chain recombines TRBV6-5 with TRBJ1-2; TRBD1 matches at 7 bases. V shed 4 bases and J 2 bases; nucleotides not matched to a gene: 4. The CDR3 consists of 14 residues. Per germline, CDR1 MNHEY and CDR2 SVGAGI. The CDR3 protein is CASSLDRVNYGYTF. The DNA for the CDR3 is TGTGCCAGCAGTTTAGACAGGGTGAACTATGGCTACACCTTC.

The chain combines TRBV7-6 with TRBJ2-1; 7 nucleotides line up with TRBD2. J was trimmed by 0 bases and V by 1 base; bases with no gene match: 6. Germline CDR1 and CDR2: SGHVS and FNYEAQ. The CDR3 has 17 residues. This CDR3 reads CASSLDLAASSYNEQFF. CDR3 bases: TGTGCCAGCAGCTTAGACCTAGCGGCGAGCTCCTACAATGAGCAGTTCTTC.

The gene calls are TRBV2 and TRBJ2-7, with D perhaps matching TRBD1 (5 bases). Germline V gives CDR1 SNHLY, CDR2 FYNNEI. The CDR3 runs to 13 residues. V was pared by 5 bases and J by 3 bases, with 11 bases between. The CDR3 sequence: CASSPTQGYEQYF. CDR3 coding DNA: TGTGCCAGCAGTCCGACGCAGGGCTACGAGCAGTACTTC.

The chain combines TRBV9 with TRBJ2-2, with TRBD2 as a possible D gene (6 bases). Per the germline V gene, CDR1 is SGDLS and CDR2 is YYNGEE. This CDR3 region has 14 residues. Trimming cost V 2 bases and J 4 bases, with 9 bases left between them. CDR3 nucleotides: TGTGCCAGCAGCGTCACGGGGGTCACCGGGGAGCTGTTTTTT. This codes for CASSVTGVTGELFF.

The chain links TRBV27 to TRBJ1-1, with 10 bases fitting TRBD1. Looked up from germline, CDR1 is MNHEY and CDR2 is SMNVEV (reference sequence). Trimming cost V 2 bases and J 4 bases; bases outside gene matches: 10. The length of the CDR3 is 17 residues. CDR3 DNA sequence: TGTGCCAGCAGTTTACGGGGTCGGGGACAGGGGCTCACTGAAGCTTTCTTT. It specifies CASSLRGRGQGLTEAFF.

This chain connects TRBV9 to TRBJ2-5, with 9 positions matching TRBD1. Germline CDR1 is SGDLS and CDR2 is YYNGEE. V shed 0 bases, J shed 4 bases, and the junction held 7 bases outside the gene matches. The CDR3 contains 16 residues. The DNA of the CDR3 is TGTGCCAGCAGCGTAGTATCAGGACAGGGGAGAGAGACCCAGTACTTC. The encoded protein is CASSVVSGQGRETQYF.

V gene TRBV7-3 combines with J gene TRBJ2-3; D remains ambiguous. Germline V lookup: CDR1 SGHTA, CDR2 FQGTGA. This CDR3 region has 15 residues. The germline V and J ends were trimmed by 1 base and 1 base, with 9 bases remaining between them. The DNA of the CDR3 is TGTGCCAGCAGCTTAAACCCTCGCGGCACAGATACGCAGTATTTT. Protein product: CASSLNPRGTDTQYF.

This clone occurred many times. The chain links TRBV5-1 to TRBJ2-2; 7 bases match TRBD1. There are 17 residues in the CDR3. J gave up 1 base and V 3 bases, and 9 bases lay outside the gene matches. CDR1 SGHRS and CDR2 YFSETQ come from the germline V gene. DNA of the CDR3: TGCGCCAGCAGCTACAATCAGGGACAGAAGAACACCGGGGAGCTGTTTTTT. It specifies CASSYNQGQKNTGELFF.